Each of the 31 T cell receptor beta chains below was sequenced from the same sample in a study of blood T cell repertoires in COVID-19. Data came from immunoSEQ multiplex PCR; TCRdb stores just in-frame clones and leaves some out. The table lists under 300,000 clones, 65% to 90% of them singletons. The sequenced sample was peripheral blood. These receptors were taken from a woman over 75 with active or convalescent COVID-19.

The V and J genes are TRBV12-3 or TRBV12-4 and TRBJ1-4; D unclear. This CDR3 spans 13 amino acids. Trimming took off 6 bases at V and 6 bases at J, with 11 bases between the two ends. For the CDR3, the DNA is TGTGCCAGCAGCCAGACAACATATGAAAAACTGTTTTTT. This sequence encodes CASSQTTYEKLFF.

This chain links TRBV2 with TRBJ1-3; possible D gene TRBD1, 6 bases. This CDR3 has 16 amino acids. The germline V gene encodes CDR1 SNHLY and CDR2 FYNNEI. With 1 base removed from V and 4 bases from J, the gap between germline ends came to 14 bases. Here the CDR3 DNA reads TGTGCCAGCAGTGAAGTGGGGGCCAGGGTGGGAAACACCATATATTTT. Translating it yields CASSEVGARVGNTIYF. The full variable domain, rest sourced from reference TRBV2 and TRBJ1-3, is EPEVTQTPSHQVTQMGQEVILRCVPISNHLYFYWYRQILGQKVEFLVSFYNNEISEKSEIFDDQFSVERPDGSNFTLKIRSTKLEDSAMYFCASSEVGARVGNTIYFGEGSWLTVV.

V is TRBV5-5 and J is TRBJ1-6; the D gene is possibly TRBD1 (6 bases). Germline V gene data show CDR1 as SGHKS and CDR2 as YYEKEE (reference sequence). This CDR3 has 14 residues. Trimming removed 2 bases at V and 6 bases at J, with 9 bases between. The CDR3 loop is CASSFTGFNSPLHF. CDR3 DNA: TGTGCCAGCAGCTTCACAGGGTTTAATTCACCCCTCCACTTT.

In its sample, this clone was seen a few times. The genes are TRBV28 and TRBJ2-7; TRBD1 is a possible D gene (6 bases). CDR1 and CDR2 (germline): MDHEN, SYDVKM. The CDR3 totals 16 residues. V gave up 3 bases and J gave up 3 bases, with 18 bases separating them. For the CDR3, the DNA is TGTGCCAGCAGTTTCTCGAACAGGGCCCCGAGCTACGAGCAGTACTTC. Encoded protein: CASSFSNRAPSYEQYF.

This chain links TRBV2 with TRBJ1-1; D may be TRBD1 (5 bases). The germline CDR1 and CDR2 sequences are SNHLY and FYNNEI. CDR3 length equals 13 residues. Trimming took off 6 bases at V and 1 base at J, with 9 bases between the two ends. CDR3 bases: TGTGCCAGCAGAGGGCAGGGGAACACTGAAGCTTTCTTT. It yields the protein CASRGQGNTEAFF.

V is TRBV18 and J is TRBJ2-3; D not resolved. Germline CDR1 KGHSH, CDR2 LQKENI. With 1 base removed from V and 2 bases from J, the gap between germline ends came to 7 bases. The CDR3 sequence is 14 residues long. In DNA form, the CDR3 reads TGTGCCAGCTCACCACTAGCTACCACAGATACGCAGTATTTT. Translated, it gives CASSPLATTDTQYF.

This clone was recorded only once. V is TRBV5-1 and J is TRBJ1-1; D is possibly TRBD1 (5 bases). The V end lost 3 bases, the J end lost 8 bases, and 14 bases lay between the germline ends. The CDR3 runs to 13 residues. Germline CDR1 reads SGHRS; CDR2 reads YFSETQ. The CDR3 nucleotides read TGCGCCAGCAGCTCTGACGCGGGGCAGGAAGCTTTCTTT. Translating gives CASSSDAGQEAFF. The variable domain in full, with the rest retrieved from reference TRBV5-1 and TRBJ1-1, is KAGVTQTPRYLIKTRGQQVTLSCSPISGHRSVSWYQQTPGQGLQFLFEYFSETQRNKGNFPGRFSGRQFSNSRSEMNVSTLELGDSALYLCASSSDAGQEAFFGQGTRLTVV.

V usage is TRBV28 and J usage is TRBJ2-1, with TRBD2 matching over 9 bases. Looked up from germline, CDR1 is MDHEN and CDR2 is SYDVKM. The V and J ends lost 6 bases and 0 bases, in that order; junction bases with no gene match: 15. The CDR3 has 19 amino acids. CDR3 sequence: CASSPTAGGRLSSYNEQFF. The CDR3 coding sequence is TGTGCCAGCAGCCCCACAGCGGGAGGTCGATTAAGCTCCTACAATGAGCAGTTCTTC.

The V and J genes are TRBV11-2 and TRBJ1-2; TRBD1 might be the D (6 bases). CDR1 SGHAT and CDR2 FQNNGV come from the germline V gene. Trimming left V 3 bases short and J 4 bases short, with 15 bases between. CDR3 length: 15 residues. The CDR3 reads CASSFLGQGRYGYTF. The CDR3 DNA reads as TGTGCCAGCAGCTTTCTCGGGCAGGGGCGCTATGGCTACACCTTC.

This chain links TRBV7-9 with TRBJ2-5, with unresolved D. CDR1 is SEHNR and CDR2 is FQNEAQ in the germline V gene (reference sequence). The CDR3 loop spans 14 amino acids. V was cut by 1 base and J by 2 bases, with 8 bases left in between. For the CDR3, the DNA is TGTGCCAGCAGCTTAGTACAGATACAAGAGACCCAGTACTTC. It specifies CASSLVQIQETQYF. Based on the CDR3 plus reference TRBV7-9 and TRBJ2-5, the full variable domain is DTGVSQNPRHKITKRGQNVTFRCDPISEHNRLYWYRQTLGQGPEFLTYFQNEAQLEKSRLLSDRFSAERPKGSFSTLEIQRTEQGDSAMYLCASSLVQIQETQYFGPGTRLLVL.

The chain combines TRBV5-4 with TRBJ1-2; 7 bases match TRBD1. With V trimmed by 0 bases and J by 5 bases, 10 bases remained unmatched. The germline V gene has CDR1 SGHNT and CDR2 YYREEE (reference sequence). This CDR3 spans 16 amino acids. DNA of the CDR3: TGTGCCAGCAGCTTGGCCGGGGCAGGGGGAGAATATGGCTACACCTTC. Amino acid sequence: CASSLAGAGGEYGYTF.

This clone came up a few times. V and J are TRBV4-1 and TRBJ2-6, with 8 nucleotides matching TRBD1. CDR1 and CDR2 from the germline V gene are MGHRA and YSYEKL. The J segment lost 0 bases and the V segment lost 1 base, leaving 2 bases of the junction unmatched. The CDR3 covers 17 residues. CDR3 nucleotide sequence: TGCGCCAGCAGCCAAGGGACAGGGCTCTCTGGGGCCAACGTCCTGACTTTC. Its protein product is CASSQGTGLSGANVLTF.

There are a few counts of this clone. The chain employs TRBV7-7 and TRBJ2-7, with unresolved D. Trimming took off 1 base at V and 1 base at J, with 5 bases between the two ends. CDR3 length: 13 residues. Germline CDR1 SSHAT, CDR2 FNYEAQ (reference sequence). CDR3: CASSLDTSYEQYF. CDR3 sequence (DNA): TGTGCCAGCAGCTTAGACACATCCTACGAGCAGTACTTC.

The rearrangement uses TRBV3-1 (or the pseudogene TRBV3-2) and TRBJ1-3; no definite D call. This CDR3 has 15 residues. Germline-derived CDR1 and CDR2 are LGHDT and YNNKEL (reference sequence). With 0 bases removed from V and 0 bases from J, the gap between germline ends came to 6 bases. CDR3 protein: CASSQDPVSGNTIYF. The CDR3 region has the DNA TGTGCCAGCAGCCAAGACCCCGTCTCTGGAAACACCATATATTTT.

This chain links TRBV5-1 with TRBJ1-6, with 8 bases fitting TRBD1. Per germline, CDR1 SGHRS and CDR2 YFSETQ. The CDR3 extends over 16 amino acids. The V gene end was trimmed by 4 bases and the J gene end by 10 bases; junction bases not matched to a gene: 13. DNA for the CDR3: TGCGCCAGCAGCCAGCTTGGACAGGGAGGGTACTCACCCCTCCACTTT. Protein product: CASSQLGQGGYSPLHF.

Only a few counts were recorded for this clone. The chain uses TRBV19 and TRBJ1-1; TRBD1 matches 7 bases. Germline V lookup: CDR1 LNHDA, CDR2 SQIVND (reference sequence). V dropped 2 bases and J dropped 10; count of bases not matched to a gene: 4. This CDR3 is 12 amino acids long. The CDR3 nucleotides read TGTGCCAGTAGTATATCGACAGGGCGAGCTTTCTTT. Protein sequence: CASSISTGRAFF.

This rearrangement joins TRBV5-1 to TRBJ1-2; 10 bases are shared with TRBD1. The V segment lost 2 bases and the J segment 7 bases; nucleotides outside the gene matches: 8. Per the germline V gene, CDR1 is SGHRS and CDR2 is YFSETQ. The CDR3 contains 15 residues. The CDR3 DNA sequence: TGCGCCAGCAGCTTCGGGACAGGGGATGTAGTTGGCTACACCTTC. It is translated as CASSFGTGDVVGYTF.

The V gene is TRBV5-6, the J gene TRBJ2-2; D remains unclear. CDR1 SGHDT and CDR2 YYEEEE come from the germline V gene. The CDR3 loop spans 13 amino acids. Deletions cut 0 bases from V and 7 bases from J, with 7 bases between. CDR3 in DNA: TGTGCCAGCAGCTTGGGAGGTAACGGGGAGCTGTTTTTT. This translates into CASSLGGNGELFF.

The chain links TRBV19 to TRBJ2-1; D gene ambiguous. V gave up 8 bases and J gave up 1 base, with 12 bases separating them. Germline V lookup: CDR1 LNHDA, CDR2 SQIVND (reference sequence). This CDR3 spans 14 amino acids. The CDR3 DNA reads as TGTGCCAGTGAGATGCGGAGTTCCTACAATGAGCAGTTCTTC. Protein sequence: CASEMRSSYNEQFF. Together with reference TRBV19 and TRBJ2-1, the CDR3 gives the full variable domain: DGGITQSPKYLFRKEGQNVTLSCEQNLNHDAMYWYRQDPGQGLRLIYYSQIVNDFQKGDIAEGYSVSREKKESFPLTVTSAQKNPTAFYLCASEMRSSYNEQFFGPGTRLTVL.

The chain has TRBV7-6 and TRBJ2-5, with D possibly being TRBD2 (5 bases). CDR3 length equals 14 residues. V lost 0 bases to trimming and J lost 7 bases, with 12 bases between them. Looked up from germline, CDR1 is SGHVS and CDR2 is FNYEAQ. The CDR3 sequence: CASSLAGLRVTQYF. CDR3 nucleotides: TGTGCCAGCAGCTTAGCGGGGTTGCGGGTGACCCAGTACTTC.

The chain is built from TRBV7-9 and TRBJ2-1; TRBD2 matches at 9 bases. The CDR3 covers 12 residues. V was clipped by 5 bases and J by 10 bases; unmatched bases: 3. Germline CDR1 reads SEHNR; CDR2 reads FQNEAQ (reference sequence). In DNA, the CDR3 is TGTGCCAGCAGCCTTGGACTAGCGGAGCAGTTCTTC. Encoded protein: CASSLGLAEQFF.

This clone came up a few times. The rearrangement links TRBV20-1 to TRBJ1-4, with unresolved D. The CDR3 is made up of 14 amino acids. V lost 3 bases and J 0 bases, leaving 8 bases between the germline ends. CDR1 and CDR2 (germline): DFQATT, SNEGSKA (reference sequence). The CDR3 nucleotides are TGCAGTGCTAGTTCGGGGTCAACTAATGAAAAACTGTTTTTT. It is translated as CSASSGSTNEKLFF.

Here the CDR3 DNA reads TGCGCCAGCAGCTTGGATGAGGGATCGACAGATACGCAGTATTTT. Residues: CASSLDEGSTDTQYF. The gene calls are TRBV5-1 and TRBJ2-3, with D perhaps TRBD2 (5 bases). Germline V gene data show CDR1 as SGHRS and CDR2 as YFSETQ. CDR3 size: 15 residues. The germline V and J ends were trimmed by 0 bases and 3 bases, with 11 bases remaining between them.

This sequence joins TRBV4-2 and TRBJ1-2, with 7 bases fitting TRBD1. V shed 1 base, J shed 3 bases, and the junction held 5 bases outside the gene matches. CDR3 length: 15 amino acids. Germline CDR1 LGHNA, CDR2 YNFKEQ. The CDR3 loop is CASSQGQGWDYGYTF. The CDR3 bases are TGTGCCAGCAGCCAAGGACAGGGCTGGGACTATGGCTACACCTTC.

This chain connects TRBV27 to TRBJ1-2; the D is unclear. CDR1 and CDR2 from the germline V gene are MNHEY and SMNVEV (reference sequence). The CDR3 covers 12 residues. The germline V and J ends were trimmed by 7 bases and 2 bases, with 8 bases remaining between them. In DNA, the CDR3 is TGTGCCAGCAAGGCGGGAAACTATGGCTACACCTTC. Translated: CASKAGNYGYTF.

This chain uses TRBV5-1 with TRBJ2-3; 13 nucleotides align to TRBD2. This CDR3 has 16 amino acids. The V segment lost 4 bases and the J segment 2 bases; nucleotides outside the gene matches: 4. CDR1 and CDR2 from the germline V gene are SGHRS and YFSETQ. CDR3 loop: CASSQGLAGVTDTQYF. The DNA for the CDR3 is TGCGCCAGCAGCCAAGGACTAGCGGGAGTCACAGATACGCAGTATTTT.

The J gene is TRBJ2-3, the V gene TRBV24-1; a weak D match, TRBD1 (6 bases). This CDR3 contains 14 residues. Trimming pared 4 bases from V and 4 bases from J, leaving 11 bases between. CDR1 and CDR2 from the germline V gene are KGHDR and SFDVKD. This chain's CDR3 is CATSDTQGADTQYF. CDR3 DNA sequence: TGTGCCACCAGTGACACACAGGGCGCAGATACGCAGTATTTT.

The chain joins TRBV3-1 (or the pseudogene TRBV3-2) to TRBJ2-7, with 8 bases matching TRBD1. After removal of 0 bases from V and 5 bases from J, the junction contained 6 bases not matched to a gene. CDR1 and CDR2 from the germline V gene are LGHDT and YNNKEL (reference sequence). The CDR3 sequence is 15 residues long. CDR3 sequence reads: CASSQDPGGTHEQYF. The CDR3 coding sequence is TGTGCCAGCAGCCAAGATCCAGGGGGCACCCACGAGCAGTACTTC.

The rearrangement links TRBV5-5 to TRBJ1-3, with D unclear. V gave up 3 bases and J gave up 6 bases, with 7 bases separating them. Germline loops: CDR1 SGHKS, CDR2 YYEKEE (reference sequence). CDR3 length: 12 residues. CDR3 in amino acids: CASSSRENTIYF. DNA for the CDR3: TGTGCCAGCAGCTCCCGAGAAAACACCATATATTTT. Combining the CDR3 with reference TRBV5-5 and TRBJ1-3 gives the whole variable domain DAGVTQSPTHLIKTRGQQVTLRCSPISGHKSVSWYQQVLGQGPQFIFQYYEKEERGRGNFPDRFSARQFPNYSSELNVNALLLGDSALYLCASSSRENTIYFGEGSWLTVV.

The chain recombines TRBV19 with TRBJ2-7; 9 bases are shared with TRBD1. CDR1 and CDR2 (germline): LNHDA, SQIVND (reference sequence). V lost 3 bases to trimming and J lost 3 bases; unmatched junction nucleotides: 6. The CDR3 is made up of 15 amino acids. The CDR3 region is CASSIEGQGYYEQYF. DNA of the CDR3: TGTGCCAGTAGTATTGAGGGACAGGGCTACTACGAGCAGTACTTC.

In its sample, this clone was seen a few times. The chain is built from TRBV7-9 and TRBJ1-5; 9 bases are shared with TRBD1. Trimming at V came to 1 base and at J to 1 base, leaving 2 bases not matched to a gene. This CDR3 is built from 16 residues. Germline assignment: CDR1 SEHNR and CDR2 FQNEAQ (reference sequence). The CDR3 spells CASSLGTGVSNQPQHF. DNA for the CDR3: TGTGCCAGCAGCTTAGGGACAGGGGTGAGCAATCAGCCCCAGCATTTT. Combining the CDR3 with reference TRBV7-9 and TRBJ1-5 gives the whole variable domain DTGVSQNPRHKITKRGQNVTFRCDPISEHNRLYWYRQTLGQGPEFLTYFQNEAQLEKSRLLSDRFSAERPKGSFSTLEIQRTEQGDSAMYLCASSLGTGVSNQPQHFGDGTRLSIL.